This TCR beta chain was recovered during a study of blood T cell repertoires in COVID-19. Using immunoSEQ multiplex PCR, the repertoire was profiled, and TCRdb retains in-frame clones only, with some absent. This sample yields about 140,000 clones, of which nearly 85% are seen a single time; approximately 45% belongs to the top ten. V lost 2 bases and J lost 9, with 11 bases in between. The CDR3 contains 13 residues. CDR1 is SNHLY, CDR2 FYNNEI, per germline. Input material: peripheral blood. V usage is TRBV2 and J usage is TRBJ2-1; the D is unclear. The sequence was collected from a human donor in a cohort sampled during active COVID-19. This CDR3 is CASSESSRAEQFF. The CDR3 coding sequence is TGTGCCAGCAGTGAAAGTTCTCGAGCTGAGCAGTTCTTC.